These 20 T cell receptor beta chains came from one sample sequenced in a study of CD8 T cells in ankylosing spondylitis (TCRdb year 2017). The library relied on 5' RACE. The sample was run on an Illumina HiSeq 2500. TCRdb reprocessed the public reads (quality trimming at Q25 with fastp, clone calling with MiXCR) and kept in-frame beta chains. Every entry covers one CDR3 protein and lists the most common genes and DNA from its rows. The sample table holds approximately 500,000 distinct CDR3 sequences, of which about 13% were seen once. 6.8% of the sample belongs to the ten largest clones. General conclusions and limits of the study: A TCR beta motif made up of 7 to 9 highly homologous amino acid variants appeared to be characteristic of blood from ankylosing spondylitis patients.

No antigen has been assigned to these receptors. The specimen was blood, either unsorted or a sorted T cell fraction (not recorded which). All receptors derive from a male donor with ankylosing spondylitis.

CDR3 protein: CASTRFGARAWEQYV. The CDR3 nucleotides are TGTGCCAGCACTCGTTTCGGCGCCCGAGCATGGGAGCAGTACGTC. This chain connects TRBV13 to TRBJ2-7; D ambiguous. Trimming pared 7 bases from V and 7 bases from J, leaving 23 bases between. The CDR3 loop spans 15 amino acids. CDR1 PRHDT and CDR2 FYEKMQ come from the germline V gene (reference sequence).

Regarding this clonotype: Possible read error: a much larger clone is one base away. The rearrangement links TRBV12-3 or TRBV12-4 to TRBJ1-1, with D hard to call. This CDR3 has 17 residues. Trimming left V 6 bases short and J 1 base short, with 21 bases between. The CDR3 sequence is CASSPGGRFTRNTEAFF. Written as DNA, the CDR3 is TGTGCCAGCAGCCCCGGCGGGAGGTTCACCAGGAACACTGAAGCTTTCTTT.

V and J are TRBV2 and TRBJ1-1, with 8 bases fitting TRBD1. The V and J ends lost 7 bases and 1 base, in that order; junction bases with no gene match: 5. The CDR3 covers 14 residues. Germline values: CDR1 SNHLY, CDR2 FYNNEI. CDR3 DNA: TGTGCCAGCAACCTAGACAGGGGGAACACTGAAGCTTTCTTT. Translation gives CASNLDRGNTEAFF. Variable domain in full (rest from reference TRBV2 and TRBJ1-1): EPEVTQTPSHQVTQMGQEVILRCVPISNHLYFYWYRQILGQKVEFLVSFYNNEISEKSEIFDDQFSVERPDGSNFTLKIRSTKLEDSAMYFCASNLDRGNTEAFFGQGTRLTVV.

The chain uses TRBV6-1 and TRBJ2-6; weak D call: TRBD2 (6 bases). CDR1 MNHNS and CDR2 SASEGT come from the germline V gene. Trimming pared 6 bases from V and 0 bases from J, leaving 21 bases between. CDR3 length: 19 amino acids. The CDR3 nucleotides are TGTGCCAGCAGGGGGACCAGAACGCGGGGCCTCTCTGGGGCCAACGTCCTGACTTTC. Translating gives CASRGTRTRGLSGANVLTF.

The chain employs TRBV20-1 and TRBJ2-5, with 7 bases identical to TRBD1. Trimming cost V 5 bases and J 2 bases; bases outside gene matches: 2. Germline loops: CDR1 DFQATT, CDR2 SNEGSKA (reference sequence). The CDR3 totals 12 residues. The CDR3 reads CSASTGQETQYF. In DNA form, the CDR3 reads TGCAGTGCTTCGACAGGGCAAGAGACCCAGTACTTC.

This clonotype was detected only a few times. This chain links TRBV29-1 with TRBJ2-6; tentative D call: TRBD2 (7 bases). Trimming left V 6 bases short and J 0 bases short, with 15 bases between. Germline V gene lookup returns CDR1 SQVTM and CDR2 ANQGSEA. This CDR3 spans 16 amino acids. CDR3 residues: CSVRGDTYSGANVLTF. CDR3 nucleotides: TGCAGCGTCCGGGGGGACACCTACTCTGGGGCCAACGTCCTGACTTTC.

The table lists this clonotype with a few counts. The chain combines TRBV20-1 with TRBJ1-1; no clear D gene. The V end lost 3 bases, the J end lost 3 bases, and 8 bases lay between the germline ends. CDR1 DFQATT and CDR2 SNEGSKA come from the germline V gene (reference sequence). This CDR3 contains 12 residues. The DNA for the CDR3 is TGCAGTGCTAGGTCTTGGGACACTGAAGCTTTCTTT. Amino acid sequence: CSARSWDTEAFF.

This clonotype was observed at least ten times. This sequence joins TRBV5-1 and TRBJ2-2; maybe TRBD1 (5 bases). Trimming took 0 bases from V and 6 from J, leaving 6 bases between them. Germline values: CDR1 SGHRS, CDR2 YFSETQ. The CDR3 sequence is 13 residues long. This CDR3 is CASSLGQSGELFF. The CDR3 DNA is TGCGCCAGCAGCTTGGGACAGTCCGGGGAGCTGTTTTTT.

This clonotype was found a few times. The V and J genes are TRBV30 and TRBJ1-1; possibly TRBD1 for D (6 bases). The germline CDR1 and CDR2 sequences are GTSNPN and SVGIG (reference sequence). This CDR3 is 17 amino acids long. Between the trimmed V and J ends, which lost 1 base and 0 bases, there was a span of 18 bases. CDR3 loop: CAWSAPTGYILNTEAFF. CDR3 DNA: TGTGCCTGGAGTGCACCAACAGGGTACATATTGAACACTGAAGCTTTCTTT. The full variable domain, rest sourced from reference TRBV30 and TRBJ1-1, is SQTIHQWPATLVQPVGSPLSLECTVEGTSNPNLYWYRQAAGRGLQLLFYSVGIGQISSEVPQNLSASRPQDRQFILSSKKLLLSDSGFYLCAWSAPTGYILNTEAFFGQGTRLTVV.

This clonotype was observed at least ten times. V is TRBV7-2 and J is TRBJ2-2; 11 bases agree with TRBD2. Germline lookup yields CDR1 SGHTA and CDR2 FQGNSA. The CDR3 length is 14 residues. V was pared by 5 bases and J by 14 bases, with 10 bases of the junction left unmatched. The CDR3 is CASSTGLADLFLFF. In DNA, the CDR3 is TGTGCCAGCAGCACGGGACTAGCGGACCTTTTCCTGTTTTTT. Filled out from reference TRBV7-2 and TRBJ2-2, the complete variable domain reads GAGVSQSPSNKVTEKGKDVELRCDPISGHTALYWYRQSLGQGLEFLIYFQGNSAPDKSGLPSDRFSAERTGGSVSTLTIQRTQQEDSAVYLCASSTGLADLFLFFGEGSRLTVL.

This clonotype has only a few counts. This sequence joins TRBV6-2 or TRBV6-3 and TRBJ1-5; D not resolved. V was pared by 0 bases and J by 2 bases, with 5 bases between. Germline values: CDR1 MNHEY, CDR2 SVGEGT. The CDR3 covers 14 residues. CDR3: CASSYSWGNQPQHF. CDR3 nucleotides: TGTGCCAGCAGTTACTCGTGGGGCAATCAGCCCCAGCATTTT.

This clonotype was seen a handful of times. This chain links TRBV20-1 with TRBJ2-3; D may be TRBD1 (5 bases). The CDR3 is made up of 14 amino acids. Per the germline V gene, CDR1 is DFQATT and CDR2 is SNEGSKA (reference sequence). With 1 base removed from V and 0 bases from J, the gap between germline ends came to 8 bases. The CDR3 loop is CSARGGLSTDTQYF. CDR3 DNA: TGCAGTGCTAGAGGGGGCCTGAGCACAGATACGCAGTATTTT.

This clonotype was observed a handful of times. The gene calls are TRBV20-1 and TRBJ2-5, with D hard to call. Germline CDR1 reads DFQATT; CDR2 reads SNEGSKA (reference sequence). Trimming took 5 bases from V and 4 from J, leaving 11 bases between them. This CDR3 is 12 amino acids long. This CDR3 reads CSASVEVETQYF. CDR3 nucleotides: TGCAGTGCTTCGGTCGAGGTAGAGACCCAGTACTTC.

This clonotype was recorded a few times. The CDR3 region has the DNA TGCGCCAGCAGCCTCCAGCAGCCAGGGAAGGGAGCCGGGGAGCTGTTTTTT. As protein: CASSLQQPGKGAGELFF. This chain joins TRBV5-1 and TRBJ2-2, with D perhaps matching TRBD1 or TRBD2 (5 bases each). The CDR3 sequence is 17 residues long. V shed 4 bases and J shed 6 bases, with 22 bases lying between them. The germline V gene has CDR1 SGHRS and CDR2 YFSETQ.

This clonotype came up a few times. The chain uses TRBV2 and TRBJ2-1; 11 bases match TRBD2. V trimming: 2 bases; J trimming: 4 bases; junction bases outside the gene matches: 4. This CDR3 is built from 16 residues. Per the germline V gene, CDR1 is SNHLY and CDR2 is FYNNEI. The CDR3 region has the DNA TGTGCCAGCAGTGAATCTAGCGGGAGGAGTTACAATGAGCAGTTCTTC. Translation gives CASSESSGRSYNEQFF.

This clonotype came up many times. The chain employs TRBV7-2 and TRBJ2-3, with D tentatively TRBD1 or TRBD2 (5 bases each). The CDR3 sequence is 15 residues long. The germline V gene encodes CDR1 SGHTA and CDR2 FQGNSA. The V end was cut by 5 bases, the J end by 1 base, with 13 bases between. CDR3 amino acids: CASSEGRVRTDTQYF. The DNA of the CDR3 is TGTGCCAGCAGCGAGGGGCGGGTACGCACAGATACGCAGTATTTT.

The chain carries TRBV12-5 and TRBJ2-2; the match to TRBD2 covers 14 bases. Germline assignment: CDR1 LGHNT and CDR2 FRNRAP. V was clipped by 5 bases and J by 4 bases; unmatched bases: 6. The CDR3 extends over 17 amino acids. The CDR3 coding sequence is TGTGCTAGTGGTCGGACTAGCGGGAGGCTAACCACCGGGGAGCTGTTTTTT. Translating gives CASGRTSGRLTTGELFF.

V is TRBV6-1 and J is TRBJ2-1; 9 bases match TRBD2. There are 15 residues in the CDR3. The germline gives CDR1 MNHNS, CDR2 SASEGT. J gave up 8 bases and V 4 bases, and 9 bases lay outside the gene matches. CDR3 region: CASSGPASGEHEQFF. The CDR3 DNA is TGTGCCAGCAGTGGTCCGGCTAGCGGGGAGCATGAGCAGTTCTTC.

V is TRBV29-1 and J is TRBJ2-3; no definite D call. Germline CDR1 SQVTM, CDR2 ANQGSEA. Trimming shortened V by 5 bases and J by 2 bases, and 5 bases separated the two germline ends. The CDR3 contains 11 residues. The CDR3 DNA reads TGCAGCGTTATGTCCACAGATACGCAGTATTTT. Translation: CSVMSTDTQYF.

J is TRBJ2-1 and V is TRBV7-2, with a weak D call TRBD1 (6 bases). The CDR3 contains 17 residues. Germline V gives CDR1 SGHTA, CDR2 FQGNSA. V lost 5 bases to trimming and J lost 0 bases, with 17 bases between them. DNA of the CDR3: TGTGCCAGCAGCGTGGGAGTGACAGGAAGCTCCTACAATGAGCAGTTCTTC. Its translation is CASSVGVTGSSYNEQFF.